Listed below are T cell receptor beta chains from one sample, sequenced in a study of T cell changes during pregnancy in multiple sclerosis. Profiled with immunoSEQ multiplex PCR; TCRdb holds only in-frame clones, not every one. The sample contains approximately 80,000 clones, 94% of which appear only once. Specimen: peripheral blood, collected in the third trimester of pregnancy. These receptors came from a female donor with multiple sclerosis, enrolled in a pregnancy study. The conserved cysteine and the conserved F or W are not part of the CDR3 here.

v_gene | CDR3aa
TRBV6-5 | ASRDGGMGDTEAF
TRBV5-5 | ASSFIELSGANVLT
TRBV4-1 | ASSHRTAMNTEAF
TRBV27 | ASSPLDNSPLH
TRBV5-4 | ASSSSLSRLTYEQY
TRBV27 | ASSLSWDSEQY
TRBV2 | ASRQGLKETQY
TRBV10-3 | AISGGEQYEQY
TRBV9 | ASSVGGGGVDTQY
TRBV19 | ASSMSGGRETQY
TRBV15 | ATRGQGPQGYT
TRBV27 | ASSLGRGETQY
TRBV5-4 | ASSLARANTEAF
TRBV6-5 | ASSSQGVDGPQH
TRBV28 | ASSPPGYYEQY
TRBV23-1 | ASETTTGPNYGYT
TRBV25-1 | ASSVGGPYEQY
TRBV11-1 | ASRPGTVGGTEAF
TRBV5-1 | ASSSYGGGLETQY